Each of the 29 T cell receptor beta chains below was sequenced from the same sample in a study of regulatory T cells in long-lasting Graves disease. Time point given: persistent/refractory GD, antithyroid drugs over 5 years with positive TRAb. Making the TCR library involved RNA that had been extracted from PBMCs. Arm-PCR with iRepertoire HTBI primers amplified the CDR3 regions for these TCR beta libraries. TCRdb analysed the multiplex PCR reads with MiXCR anew, one entry per CDR3 protein. The table has roughly 450,000 distinct CDR3 sequences, approximately 23% seen once. Specimen: peripheral blood mononuclear cells (PBMCs), collected when the disease was refractory, from a patient treated with antithyroid drugs. These receptors were obtained from a female donor with Graves disease.

The sample holds many counts of this clonotype. V and J are TRBV6-2 or TRBV6-3 and TRBJ2-5; 10 bases are a match to TRBD1. V shed 4 bases and J 3 bases; nucleotides not matched to a gene: 5. This CDR3 comprises 15 residues. Germline CDR1 is MNHEY and CDR2 is SVGEGT. CDR3 protein: CASSSRTGGKETQYF. The CDR3, as DNA: TGTGCCAGCAGTTCCAGGACAGGGGGGAAAGAGACCCAGTACTTC.

This clonotype was picked up many times. V and J are TRBV7-2 and TRBJ2-7; 9 bases agree with TRBD2. The CDR3 runs 15 residues. Trimming took 5 bases from V and 2 from J; bases not matched to a gene: 7. The V gene's germline CDR1 is SGHTA and CDR2 FQGNSA. The CDR3 loop is CASSPWRGGAYEQYF. The CDR3 DNA sequence: TGTGCCAGCAGCCCCTGGCGGGGGGGGGCCTACGAGCAGTACTTC. Full variable domain (rest looked up from reference TRBV7-2 and TRBJ2-7): GAGVSQSPSNKVTEKGKDVELRCDPISGHTALYWYRQSLGQGLEFLIYFQGNSAPDKSGLPSDRFSAERTGGSVSTLTIQRTQQEDSAVYLCASSPWRGGAYEQYFGPGTRLTVT.

This chain uses TRBV19 with TRBJ2-2, with a weak D call TRBD2 (5 bases). This CDR3 region has 14 residues. Germline CDR1 and CDR2: LNHDA and SQIVND (reference sequence). Trimming took 1 base from V and 5 from J, leaving 8 bases between them. As DNA, the CDR3 is TGTGCCAGTAGTATAGGCCCGGGGACCGGGGAGCTGTTTTTT. Translated, it gives CASSIGPGTGELFF.

This clonotype was counted between two and nine times. The rearrangement uses TRBV28 and TRBJ2-2; TRBD2 is a possible D gene (6 bases). V was pared by 2 bases and J by 5 bases, with 12 bases between. There are 15 residues in the CDR3. Germline assignment: CDR1 MDHEN and CDR2 SYDVKM. For the CDR3, the DNA is TGTGCCAGCAGTTTAGGAGGGGCGAGGACCGGGGAGCTGTTTTTT. This gives the protein CASSLGGARTGELFF.

V and J are TRBV28 and TRBJ1-6; the D is unclear. V lost 5 bases to trimming and J lost 6 bases, with 8 bases between them. Germline V gene lookup returns CDR1 MDHEN and CDR2 SYDVKM. This CDR3 has 13 residues. The CDR3 spells CASSTPGNSPLHF. The CDR3 DNA sequence: TGTGCCAGCAGTACACCGGGTAATTCACCCCTCCACTTT.

This clonotype has only a few counts. The chain is built from TRBV6-1 and TRBJ2-6; 12 nucleotides match TRBD1. This CDR3 has 17 amino acids. Germline lookup yields CDR1 MNHNS and CDR2 SASEGT. V trimming: 6 bases; J trimming: 3 bases; junction bases outside the gene matches: 6. The chain's CDR3 is CASRTGTGGFGANVLTF. CDR3 coding DNA: TGTGCCAGCAGGACCGGGACAGGGGGCTTTGGGGCCAACGTCCTGACTTTC.

The chain recombines TRBV7-2 with TRBJ2-3, with D perhaps TRBD1 (5 bases). This CDR3 is 14 amino acids long. The ends were cut back, 6 bases at V and 2 bases at J, with 12 bases in the middle. The germline V gene encodes CDR1 SGHTA and CDR2 FQGNSA. The CDR3 bases are TGTGCCAGCAGTAAGGGGATCTACACAGATACGCAGTATTTT. Translating gives CASSKGIYTDTQYF.

The chain combines TRBV12-3 or TRBV12-4 with TRBJ1-1; D is unresolved. V was trimmed by 8 bases and J by 6 bases, leaving 19 bases between them. The CDR3 is 14 amino acids. The CDR3 nucleotides are TGTGCCAGCTGCACGGGGTCGGGAAGGTCTGAAGCTTTCTTT. This translates into CASCTGSGRSEAFF.

This clonotype was seen a few times. The J gene is TRBJ1-5, the V gene TRBV20-1; TRBD1 matches 8 bases. Germline trimming cut 2 bases from V and 6 bases from J; bases unmatched to any gene: 9. CDR3 length: 15 amino acids. CDR1 is DFQATT and CDR2 is SNEGSKA in the germline V gene (reference sequence). The CDR3 sequence is CSARNTGGRGQPQHF. In DNA, the CDR3 is TGCAGTGCTAGAAACACAGGGGGTCGGGGTCAGCCCCAGCATTTT.

The rearrangement links TRBV12-3 or TRBV12-4 to TRBJ2-2, with D hard to call. The CDR3 consists of 13 residues. Trimming cost V 8 bases and J 6 bases, with 13 bases left between them. CDR3 nucleotides: TGTGCCAGCCTCTCGGCGGCGGCCGGGGAGCTGTTTTTT. This codes for CASLSAAAGELFF.

Turning to this clonotype: A much larger clonotype is one base distant, so this may be a read error. The rearrangement uses TRBV7-2 and TRBJ2-5; D call uncertain. V lost 5 bases, J lost 5 bases, and 15 bases lay in between. CDR1 and CDR2 from the germline V gene are SGHTA and FQGNSA. This CDR3 region has 14 residues. The chain's CDR3 is CTSSPLVGLETQYF. The DNA of the CDR3 is TGTACCAGCAGCCCCCTGGTAGGGCTGGAGACCCAGTACTTC.

This clonotype was counted between two and nine times. The rearrangement links TRBV28 to TRBJ2-1; 8 bases match TRBD2. With 3 bases clipped from V and 0 bases from J, the junction kept 1 base outside the gene matches. The CDR3 sequence is 15 residues long. The germline CDR1 and CDR2 sequences are MDHEN and SYDVKM. CDR3 coding DNA: TGTGCCAGCAGTTTTAGCGGGGCCTCCTACAATGAGCAGTTCTTC. It encodes CASSFSGASYNEQFF.

This chain uses TRBV5-1 with TRBJ2-2, with TRBD2 matching over 12 bases. The V segment lost 2 bases and the J segment 5 bases; nucleotides outside the gene matches: 4. Germline V lookup: CDR1 SGHRS, CDR2 YFSETQ. There are 16 residues in the CDR3. The CDR3 sequence is CASSLSTSGRTGELFF. CDR3 nucleotides: TGCGCCAGCAGCTTATCTACTAGCGGGAGGACCGGGGAGCTGTTTTTT.

This clonotype was observed at least ten times. The chain uses TRBV11-2 and TRBJ1-4; possible D gene TRBD1, 6 bases. Germline CDR1 and CDR2: SGHAT and FQNNGV. Deletions cut 0 bases from V and 5 bases from J, with 10 bases between. This CDR3 contains 15 residues. The DNA for the CDR3 is TGTGCCAGCAGCTTAGATGGGACACTCAATGAAAAACTGTTTTTT. This translates into CASSLDGTLNEKLFF.

This clonotype was recorded at least ten times. The chain recombines TRBV6-1 with TRBJ2-7; 7 positions agree with TRBD1. Germline CDR1 reads MNHNS; CDR2 reads SASEGT. The J segment lost 5 bases and the V segment lost 7 bases, leaving 14 bases of the junction unmatched. This CDR3 has 15 amino acids. This CDR3 reads CASTPLGTVIHEQYF. The CDR3 DNA follows: TGTGCCAGCACACCGCTCGGGACAGTAATCCACGAGCAGTACTTC.

This clonotype was seen at least ten times. This chain uses TRBV28 with TRBJ1-2, with 7 positions matching TRBD1. The CDR3 has 15 amino acids. V was clipped by 6 bases and J by 5 bases; unmatched bases: 12. Germline values: CDR1 MDHEN, CDR2 SYDVKM. In DNA form, the CDR3 reads TGTGCCAGCAGCCCACCTGACAGGGTCGGGTATGGCTACACCTTC. This codes for CASSPPDRVGYGYTF.

This clonotype turned up a few times. This rearrangement joins TRBV28 to TRBJ2-3, with 7 bases lining up with TRBD2. V dropped 3 bases and J dropped 7; count of bases not matched to a gene: 7. The CDR3 contains 14 residues. Germline CDR1 and CDR2: MDHEN and SYDVKM. The CDR3 spells CASSFMGGLNTQYF. The CDR3 nucleotides read TGTGCCAGCAGTTTTATGGGGGGGTTAAATACGCAGTATTTT.

This clonotype came up many times. V usage is TRBV7-3 and J usage is TRBJ2-5, with D tentatively TRBD1 (6 bases). Germline lookup yields CDR1 SGHTA and CDR2 FQGTGA. Trimming removed 5 bases from V and 3 bases from J, with 16 bases in between. This CDR3 contains 15 residues. The CDR3 sequence: CASSIEPGQKETQYF. The DNA for the CDR3 is TGTGCCAGCAGCATCGAACCGGGACAAAAAGAGACCCAGTACTTC.

This clonotype was seen at least ten times. The rearrangement links TRBV10-3 to TRBJ2-7; TRBD1 matches 8 bases. The germline V gene encodes CDR1 ENHRY and CDR2 SYGVKD. There are 12 residues in the CDR3. V lost 4 bases, J lost 4 bases, and 0 bases stayed unmatched. CDR3 in amino acids: CAISGQGYEQYF. In nucleotides, the CDR3 is TGTGCCATCAGTGGACAGGGGTACGAGCAGTACTTC.

The chain joins TRBV24-1 to TRBJ2-3; a weak D match, TRBD1 (7 bases). This CDR3 has 16 amino acids. Germline loops: CDR1 KGHDR, CDR2 SFDVKD. V was pared by 6 bases and J by 4 bases, with 19 bases between. As DNA, the CDR3 is TGTGCCACCAGTCAGAGACAGGGAAGGGGGGCAGATACGCAGTATTTT. Translation: CATSQRQGRGADTQYF.

This clonotype was found a few times. This chain uses TRBV14 with TRBJ2-7; D gene unclear. The CDR3 length is 14 residues. Germline CDR1 reads SGHDN; CDR2 reads FVKESK. Trimming shortened V by 3 bases and J by 4 bases, and 13 bases separated the two germline ends. Here the CDR3 reads CASSQGRVAYEQYF. The CDR3 DNA is TGTGCCAGCAGCCAGGGTAGGGTCGCATACGAGCAGTACTTC.

The CDR3 spells CASSYSRRGYGYTF. The CDR3 bases are TGTGCCAGCAGTTACTCTAGGCGGGGATATGGCTACACCTTC. The rearrangement links TRBV6-9 to TRBJ1-2; D is undetermined. Germline values: CDR1 MNHGY, CDR2 SVAAGI. Trimming shortened V by 3 bases and J by 5 bases, and 13 bases separated the two germline ends. The CDR3 spans 14 residues.

The chain has TRBV6-2 or TRBV6-3 and TRBJ2-7; 14 bases map to TRBD2. This CDR3 region has 17 residues. V was pared by 4 bases and J by 0 bases, with 5 bases of the junction left unmatched. Germline V gene sequence: CDR1 MNHEY, CDR2 SVGEGT. This chain's CDR3 is CASSWGTSGSYSYEQYF. The DNA of the CDR3 is TGTGCCAGCAGTTGGGGGACTAGCGGGAGCTACTCCTACGAGCAGTACTTC.

The gene calls are TRBV7-2 and TRBJ1-2, with D uncertain. Germline CDR1 SGHTA, CDR2 FQGNSA. V was cut by 5 bases and J by 0 bases, with 22 bases left in between. This CDR3 region has 18 residues. CDR3 coding DNA: TGTGCCAGCAGCGCCAAGAGGGCCCCCCTCGGGTCTAACTATGGCTACACCTTC. Protein product: CASSAKRAPLGSNYGYTF.

This clonotype showed up just a few times. This chain joins TRBV7-9 and TRBJ2-2; D remains unclear. The germline V and J ends were trimmed by 2 bases and 0 bases, with 4 bases remaining between them. This CDR3 region has 14 residues. Germline CDR1 reads SEHNR; CDR2 reads FQNEAQ (reference sequence). CDR3 loop: CASSLLTNTGELFF. CDR3 in DNA: TGTGCCAGCAGCTTACTGACGAACACCGGGGAGCTGTTTTTT.

There are a few counts of this clonotype. V and J are TRBV28 and TRBJ2-1; 7 bases agree with TRBD2. The CDR3 extends over 14 amino acids. The germline V gene encodes CDR1 MDHEN and CDR2 SYDVKM. V lost 5 bases, J lost 4 bases, and 5 bases stayed unmatched. The CDR3 nucleotides read TGTGCCAGCAGTCGGCTAGCGGATTACAATGAGCAGTTCTTC. It is translated as CASSRLADYNEQFF. Supplemented by reference TRBV28 and TRBJ2-1, the full variable domain reads DVKVTQSSRYLVKRTGEKVFLECVQDMDHENMFWYRQDPGLGLRLIYFSYDVKMKEKGDIPEGYSVSREKKERFSLILESASTNQTSMYLCASSRLADYNEQFFGPGTRLTVL.

At least ten counts were recorded for this clonotype. The chain recombines TRBV10-3 with TRBJ2-5; the match to TRBD2 covers 10 bases. Germline V lookup: CDR1 ENHRY, CDR2 SYGVKD. Unmatched junction bases numbered 12, after V lost 4 bases and J lost 4 bases. CDR3 length: 17 residues. The CDR3, as DNA: TGTGCCATCAGTGTGGGTGGTCTAGCGGGGGTTCGAGAGACCCAGTACTTC. Protein: CAISVGGLAGVRETQYF.

In its sample, this clonotype was seen a few times. DNA of the CDR3: TGTGCCAGCACCCGAACCCCAGGGGGCGTCCCTAGTTCCTACGAGCAGTACTTC. Residues: CASTRTPGGVPSSYEQYF. J is TRBJ2-7 and V is TRBV7-9; 8 nucleotides align to TRBD1. With 7 bases clipped from V and 1 base from J, the junction kept 18 bases outside the gene matches. CDR3 length equals 18 residues. Germline lookup yields CDR1 SEHNR and CDR2 FQNEAQ (reference sequence).

This clonotype was observed many times. The J gene is TRBJ2-5, the V gene TRBV11-3; tentatively, D is TRBD1 (5 bases). CDR3 length: 16 residues. The ends were cut back, 0 bases at V and 5 bases at J, with 16 bases in the middle. Per germline, CDR1 SGHNT and CDR2 YENEEA. The CDR3 loop is CASSLDGEFAGETQYF. Here the CDR3 DNA reads TGTGCCAGCAGCTTAGATGGGGAATTTGCAGGGGAGACCCAGTACTTC.